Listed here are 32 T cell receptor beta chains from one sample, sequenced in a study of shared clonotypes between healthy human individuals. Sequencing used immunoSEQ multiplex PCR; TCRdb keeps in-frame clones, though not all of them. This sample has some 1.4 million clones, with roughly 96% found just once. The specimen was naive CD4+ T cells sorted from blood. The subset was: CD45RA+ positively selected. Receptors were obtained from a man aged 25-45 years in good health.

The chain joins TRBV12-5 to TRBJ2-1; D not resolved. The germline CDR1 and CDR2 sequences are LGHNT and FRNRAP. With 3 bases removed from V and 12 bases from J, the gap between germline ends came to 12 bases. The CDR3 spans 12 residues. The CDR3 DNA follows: TGTGCTAGTGGTTTTTCCGGACGTCGGCAGTTCTTC. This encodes CASGFSGRRQFF.

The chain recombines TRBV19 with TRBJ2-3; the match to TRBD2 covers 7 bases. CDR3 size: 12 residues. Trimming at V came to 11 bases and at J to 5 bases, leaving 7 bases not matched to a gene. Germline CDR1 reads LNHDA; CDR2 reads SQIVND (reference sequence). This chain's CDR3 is CAAGRGGDTQYF. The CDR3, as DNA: TGTGCCGCGGGGAGGGGTGGAGATACGCAGTATTTT.

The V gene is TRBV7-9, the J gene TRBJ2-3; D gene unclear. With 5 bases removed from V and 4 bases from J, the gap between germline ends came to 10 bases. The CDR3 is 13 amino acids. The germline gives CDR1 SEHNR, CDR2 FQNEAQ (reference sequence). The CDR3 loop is CASSDPPPDTQYF. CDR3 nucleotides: TGTGCCAGCAGCGATCCCCCCCCAGATACGCAGTATTTT.

The CDR3 loop is CASSLYGPQGYTF. CDR3 sequence (DNA): TGTGCCAGCAGCTTGTACGGGCCCCAGGGCTACACCTTC. This chain uses TRBV5-4 with TRBJ1-2; D remains unclear. Looked up from germline, CDR1 is SGHNT and CDR2 is YYREEE (reference sequence). The CDR3 consists of 13 residues. Trimming took 1 base from V and 8 from J, leaving 12 bases between them. The full variable domain, with the rest looked up from reference TRBV5-4 and TRBJ1-2, is ETGVTQSPTHLIKTRGQQVTLRCSSQSGHNTVSWYQQALGQGPQFIFQYYREEENGRGNFPPRFSGLQFPNYSSELNVNALELDDSALYLCASSLYGPQGYTFGSGTRLTVV.

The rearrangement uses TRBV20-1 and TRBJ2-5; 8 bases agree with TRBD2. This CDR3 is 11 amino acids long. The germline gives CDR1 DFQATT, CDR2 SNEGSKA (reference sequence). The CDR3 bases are TGCGGGTCCGGGAGGGGAGAGACCCAGTACTTC. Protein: CGSGRGETQYF.

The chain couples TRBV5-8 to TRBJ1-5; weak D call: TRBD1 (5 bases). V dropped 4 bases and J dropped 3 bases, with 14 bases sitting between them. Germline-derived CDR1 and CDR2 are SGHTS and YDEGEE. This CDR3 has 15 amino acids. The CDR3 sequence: CASSPGGRTNQPQHF. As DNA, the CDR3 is TGTGCCAGCAGCCCTGGGGGACGCACCAATCAGCCCCAGCATTTT.

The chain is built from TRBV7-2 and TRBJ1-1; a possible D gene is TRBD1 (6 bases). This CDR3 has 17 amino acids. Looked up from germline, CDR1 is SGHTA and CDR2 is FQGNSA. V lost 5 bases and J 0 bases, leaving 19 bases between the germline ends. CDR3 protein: CASSHRRWGAVNTEAFF. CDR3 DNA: TGTGCCAGCAGCCATCGGAGGTGGGGGGCCGTGAACACTGAAGCTTTCTTT. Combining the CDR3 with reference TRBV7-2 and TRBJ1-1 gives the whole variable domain GAGVSQSPSNKVTEKGKDVELRCDPISGHTALYWYRQSLGQGLEFLIYFQGNSAPDKSGLPSDRFSAERTGGSVSTLTIQRTQQEDSAVYLCASSHRRWGAVNTEAFFGQGTRLTVV.

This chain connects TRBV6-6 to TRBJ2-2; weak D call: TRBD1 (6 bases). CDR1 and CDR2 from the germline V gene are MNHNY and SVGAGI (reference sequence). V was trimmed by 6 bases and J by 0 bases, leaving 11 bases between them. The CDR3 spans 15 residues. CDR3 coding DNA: TGTGCCAGCAGCCTGACAGGCCCGAACACCGGGGAGCTGTTTTTT. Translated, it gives CASSLTGPNTGELFF.

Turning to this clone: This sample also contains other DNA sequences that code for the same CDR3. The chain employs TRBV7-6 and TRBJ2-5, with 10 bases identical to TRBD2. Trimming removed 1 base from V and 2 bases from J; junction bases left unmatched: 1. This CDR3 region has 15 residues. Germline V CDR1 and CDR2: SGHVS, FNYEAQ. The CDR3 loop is CASSLGTSGQETQYF. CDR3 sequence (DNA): TGTGCCAGCAGCTTAGGGACTAGCGGTCAAGAGACCCAGTACTTC.

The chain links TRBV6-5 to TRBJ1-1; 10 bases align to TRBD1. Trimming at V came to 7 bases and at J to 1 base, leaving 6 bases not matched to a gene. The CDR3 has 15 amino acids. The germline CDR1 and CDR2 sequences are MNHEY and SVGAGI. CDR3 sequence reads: CASKRGTGANTEAFF. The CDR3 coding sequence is TGTGCCAGCAAACGAGGGACAGGGGCGAACACTGAAGCTTTCTTT.

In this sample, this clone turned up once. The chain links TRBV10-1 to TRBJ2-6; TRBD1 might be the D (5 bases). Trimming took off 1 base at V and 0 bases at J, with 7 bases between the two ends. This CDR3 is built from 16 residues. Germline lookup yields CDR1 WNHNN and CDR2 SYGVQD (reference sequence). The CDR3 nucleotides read TGCGCCAGCAGTGAGTGGCAGGGCTCTGGGGCCAACGTCCTGACTTTC. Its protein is CASSEWQGSGANVLTF.

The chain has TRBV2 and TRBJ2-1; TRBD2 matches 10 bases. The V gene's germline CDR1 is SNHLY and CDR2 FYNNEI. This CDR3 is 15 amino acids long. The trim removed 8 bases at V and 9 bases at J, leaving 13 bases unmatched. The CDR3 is CASVQDTSGMVEQFF. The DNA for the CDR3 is TGTGCCAGCGTTCAAGATACTAGCGGGATGGTTGAGCAGTTCTTC.

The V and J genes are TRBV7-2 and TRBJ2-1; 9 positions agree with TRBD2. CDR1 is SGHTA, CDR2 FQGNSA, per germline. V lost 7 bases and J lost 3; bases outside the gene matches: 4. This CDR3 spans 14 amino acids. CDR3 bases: TGTGCCAGCACGACTAGCGGAGACTACAATGAGCAGTTCTTC. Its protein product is CASTTSGDYNEQFF.

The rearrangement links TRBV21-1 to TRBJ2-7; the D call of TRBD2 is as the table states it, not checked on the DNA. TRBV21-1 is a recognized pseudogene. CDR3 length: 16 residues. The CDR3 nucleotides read TGTGCCAGCAGCCCTCGGCTAGCGGGATTCTGCTACGAGCAGTACTTC. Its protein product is CASSPRLAGFCYEQYF.

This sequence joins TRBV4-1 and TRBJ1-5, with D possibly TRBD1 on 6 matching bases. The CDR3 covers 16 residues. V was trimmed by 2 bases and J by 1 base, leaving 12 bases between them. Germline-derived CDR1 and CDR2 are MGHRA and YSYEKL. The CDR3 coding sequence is TGCGCCAGCAGCCAAAGAACAGGGAGGAGCAATCAGCCCCAGCATTTT. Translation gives CASSQRTGRSNQPQHF.

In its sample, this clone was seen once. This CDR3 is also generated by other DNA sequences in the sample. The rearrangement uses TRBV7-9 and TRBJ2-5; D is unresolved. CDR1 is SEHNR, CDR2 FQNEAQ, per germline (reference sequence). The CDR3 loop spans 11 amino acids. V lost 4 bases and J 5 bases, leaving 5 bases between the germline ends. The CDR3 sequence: CASSSLETQYF. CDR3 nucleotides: TGTGCCAGCAGCTCTCTCGAGACCCAGTACTTC.

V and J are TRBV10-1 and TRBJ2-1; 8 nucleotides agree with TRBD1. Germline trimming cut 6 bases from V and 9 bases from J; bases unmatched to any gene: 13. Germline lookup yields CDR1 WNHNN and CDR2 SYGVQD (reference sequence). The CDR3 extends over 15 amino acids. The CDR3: CASSEIGQGVSEQFF. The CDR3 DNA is TGCGCCAGCAGCGAGATCGGACAGGGTGTTTCTGAGCAGTTCTTC.

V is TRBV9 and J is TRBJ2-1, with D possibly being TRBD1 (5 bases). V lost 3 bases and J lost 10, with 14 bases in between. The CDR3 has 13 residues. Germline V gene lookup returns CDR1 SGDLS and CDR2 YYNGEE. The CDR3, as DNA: TGTGCCAGCAGCGAGGGGCGGCTCAGGGAGCAGTTCTTC. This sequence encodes CASSEGRLREQFF.

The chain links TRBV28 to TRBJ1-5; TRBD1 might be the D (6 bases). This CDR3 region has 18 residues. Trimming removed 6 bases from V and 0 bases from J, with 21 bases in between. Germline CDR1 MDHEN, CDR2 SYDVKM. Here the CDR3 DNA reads TGTGCCAGCAGCCCGGGACAAGGGCTGGGGTATAGCAATCAGCCCCAGCATTTT. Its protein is CASSPGQGLGYSNQPQHF.

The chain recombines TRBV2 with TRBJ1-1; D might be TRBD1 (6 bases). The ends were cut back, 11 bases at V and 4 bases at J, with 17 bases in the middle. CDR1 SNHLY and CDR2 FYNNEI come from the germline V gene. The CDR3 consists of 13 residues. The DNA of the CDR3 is TGTGCCCAAGGGGGAGGGAGAAGCACTGAAGCTTTCTTT. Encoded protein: CAQGGGRSTEAFF.

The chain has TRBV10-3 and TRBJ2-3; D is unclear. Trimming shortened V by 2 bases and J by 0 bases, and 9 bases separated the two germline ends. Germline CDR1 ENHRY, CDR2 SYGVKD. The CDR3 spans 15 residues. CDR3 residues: CAISEPGLSTDTQYF. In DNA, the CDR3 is TGTGCCATCAGTGAGCCCGGTCTAAGCACAGATACGCAGTATTTT.

CDR3 DNA sequence: TGTGCCATCAGTGCAGACCTCGGTAGAAAACTGTTTTTT. It translates to CAISADLGRKLFF. J is TRBJ1-4 and V is TRBV10-3; D call uncertain. Trimming shortened V by 4 bases and J by 10 bases, and 13 bases separated the two germline ends. Germline CDR1 reads ENHRY; CDR2 reads SYGVKD. The length of the CDR3 is 13 residues.

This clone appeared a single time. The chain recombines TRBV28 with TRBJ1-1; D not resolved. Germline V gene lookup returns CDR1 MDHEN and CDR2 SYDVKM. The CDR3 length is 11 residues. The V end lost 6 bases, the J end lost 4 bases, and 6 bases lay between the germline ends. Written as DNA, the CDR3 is TGTGCCAGCAGATCCAGCACTGAAGCTTTCTTT. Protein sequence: CASRSSTEAFF.

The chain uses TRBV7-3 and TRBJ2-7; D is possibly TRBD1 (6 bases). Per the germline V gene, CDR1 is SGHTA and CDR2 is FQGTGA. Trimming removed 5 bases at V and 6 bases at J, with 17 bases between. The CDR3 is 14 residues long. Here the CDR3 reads CASSREAQGTEQYF. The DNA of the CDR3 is TGTGCCAGCAGCCGAGAAGCTCAGGGGACCGAGCAGTACTTC.

CDR3: CASSSRAGELFF. CDR3 nucleotides: TGTGCCAGCAGTTCGCGAGCCGGGGAGCTGTTTTTT. The V gene is TRBV6-5, the J gene TRBJ2-2; D remains unclear. There are 12 residues in the CDR3. V was trimmed by 4 bases and J by 6 bases, leaving 6 bases between them. Germline V gene lookup returns CDR1 MNHEY and CDR2 SVGAGI.

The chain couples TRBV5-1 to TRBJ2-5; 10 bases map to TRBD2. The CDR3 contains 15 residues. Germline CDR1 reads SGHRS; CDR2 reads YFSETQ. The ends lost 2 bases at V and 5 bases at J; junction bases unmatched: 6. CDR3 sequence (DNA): TGCGCCAGCAGCTTACCTAGCGGGAGCGGGGAGACCCAGTACTTC. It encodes CASSLPSGSGETQYF.

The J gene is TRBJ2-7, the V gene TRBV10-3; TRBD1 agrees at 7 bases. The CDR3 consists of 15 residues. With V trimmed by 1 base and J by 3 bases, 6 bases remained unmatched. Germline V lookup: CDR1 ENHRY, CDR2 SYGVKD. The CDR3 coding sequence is TGTGCCATCAGTGAGTTGAGACAGGGCAACTACGAGCAGTACTTC. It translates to CAISELRQGNYEQYF.

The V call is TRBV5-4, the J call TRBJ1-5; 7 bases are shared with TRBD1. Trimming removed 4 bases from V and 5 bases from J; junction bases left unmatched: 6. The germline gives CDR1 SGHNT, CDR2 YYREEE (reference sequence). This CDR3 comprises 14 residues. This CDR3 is CASSAGTDDQPQHF. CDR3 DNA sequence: TGTGCCAGCAGCGCAGGGACAGATGATCAGCCCCAGCATTTT.

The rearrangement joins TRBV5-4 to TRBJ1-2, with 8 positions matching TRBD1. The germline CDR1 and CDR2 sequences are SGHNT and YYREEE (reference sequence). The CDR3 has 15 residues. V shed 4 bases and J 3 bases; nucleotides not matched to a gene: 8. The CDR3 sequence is CASSPTGTGHYGYTF. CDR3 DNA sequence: TGTGCCAGCAGCCCAACAGGGACAGGTCACTATGGCTACACCTTC.

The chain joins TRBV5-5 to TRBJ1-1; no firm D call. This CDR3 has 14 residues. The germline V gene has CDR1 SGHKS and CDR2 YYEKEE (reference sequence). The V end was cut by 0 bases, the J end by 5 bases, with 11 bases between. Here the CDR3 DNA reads TGTGCCAGCAGCTTGGGTCAAGGAGGGACTGAAGCTTTCTTT. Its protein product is CASSLGQGGTEAFF.

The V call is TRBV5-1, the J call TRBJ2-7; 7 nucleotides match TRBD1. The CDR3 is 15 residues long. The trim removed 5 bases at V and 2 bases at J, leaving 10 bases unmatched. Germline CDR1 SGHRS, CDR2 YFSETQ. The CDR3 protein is CASSPTPDRAYEQYF. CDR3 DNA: TGCGCCAGCAGTCCCACCCCCGACAGGGCCTACGAGCAGTACTTC.

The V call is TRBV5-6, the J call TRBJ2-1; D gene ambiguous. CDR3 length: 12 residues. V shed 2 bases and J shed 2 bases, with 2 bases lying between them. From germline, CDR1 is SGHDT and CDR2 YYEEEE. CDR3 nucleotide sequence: TGTGCCAGCAGCTTCCCCTACAATGAGCAGTTCTTC. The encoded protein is CASSFPYNEQFF.